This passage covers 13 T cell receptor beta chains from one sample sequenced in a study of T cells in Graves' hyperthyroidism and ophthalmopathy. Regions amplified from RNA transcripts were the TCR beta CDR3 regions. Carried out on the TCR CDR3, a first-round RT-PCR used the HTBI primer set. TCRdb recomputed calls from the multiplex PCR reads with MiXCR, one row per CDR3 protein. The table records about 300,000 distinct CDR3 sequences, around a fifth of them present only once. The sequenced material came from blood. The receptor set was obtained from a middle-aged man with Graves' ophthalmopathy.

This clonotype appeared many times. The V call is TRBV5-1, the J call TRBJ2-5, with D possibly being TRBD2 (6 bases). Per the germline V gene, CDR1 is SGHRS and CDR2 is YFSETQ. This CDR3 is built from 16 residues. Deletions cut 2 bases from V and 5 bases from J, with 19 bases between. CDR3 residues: CASSLLPGAAGETQYF. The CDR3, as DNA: TGCGCCAGCAGCTTACTTCCGGGAGCCGCTGGGGAGACCCAGTACTTC.

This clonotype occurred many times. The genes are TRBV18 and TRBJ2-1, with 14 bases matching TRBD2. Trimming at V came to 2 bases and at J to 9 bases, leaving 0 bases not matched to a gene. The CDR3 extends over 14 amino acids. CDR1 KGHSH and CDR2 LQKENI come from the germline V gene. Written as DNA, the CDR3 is TGTGCCAGCTCACCAGGACTAGCGGGAGGTGAGCAGTTCTTC. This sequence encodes CASSPGLAGGEQFF.

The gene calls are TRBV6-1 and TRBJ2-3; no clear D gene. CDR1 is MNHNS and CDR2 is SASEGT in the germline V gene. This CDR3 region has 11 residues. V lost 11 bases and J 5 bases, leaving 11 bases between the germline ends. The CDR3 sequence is CARHSQDTQYF. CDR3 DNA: TGTGCCCGACATTCCCAAGATACGCAGTATTTT.

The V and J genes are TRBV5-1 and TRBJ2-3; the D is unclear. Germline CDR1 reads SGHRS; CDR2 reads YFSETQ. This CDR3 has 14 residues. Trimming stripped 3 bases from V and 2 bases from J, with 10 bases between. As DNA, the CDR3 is TGCGCCAGCAGCTACCGACTCTCCACAGATACGCAGTATTTT. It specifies CASSYRLSTDTQYF.

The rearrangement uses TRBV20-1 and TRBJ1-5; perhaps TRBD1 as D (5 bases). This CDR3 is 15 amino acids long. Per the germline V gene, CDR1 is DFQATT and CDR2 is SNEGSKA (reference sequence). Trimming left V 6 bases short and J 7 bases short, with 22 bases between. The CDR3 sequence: CSARPAGTGGQPQHF. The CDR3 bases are TGCAGTGCAAGACCTGCCGGGACCGGAGGACAGCCCCAGCATTTT.

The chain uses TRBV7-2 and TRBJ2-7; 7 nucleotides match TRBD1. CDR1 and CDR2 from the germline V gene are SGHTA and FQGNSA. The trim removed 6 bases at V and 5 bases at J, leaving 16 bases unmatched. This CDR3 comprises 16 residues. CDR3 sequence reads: CASRHPGTALGHEQYF. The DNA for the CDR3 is TGTGCCAGCAGACATCCCGGGACAGCACTGGGACACGAGCAGTACTTC.

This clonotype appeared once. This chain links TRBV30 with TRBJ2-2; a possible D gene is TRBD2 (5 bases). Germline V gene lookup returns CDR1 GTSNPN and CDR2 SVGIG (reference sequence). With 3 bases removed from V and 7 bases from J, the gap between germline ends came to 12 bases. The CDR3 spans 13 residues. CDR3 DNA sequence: TGTGCCTGGAGAGGGAGCGTCTTCGGGGAGCTGTTTTTT. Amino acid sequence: CAWRGSVFGELFF.

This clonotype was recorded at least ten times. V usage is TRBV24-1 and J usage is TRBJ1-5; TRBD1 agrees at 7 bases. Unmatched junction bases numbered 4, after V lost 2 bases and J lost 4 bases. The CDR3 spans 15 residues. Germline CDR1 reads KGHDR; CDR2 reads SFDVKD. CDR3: CATSDSGQPNQPQHF. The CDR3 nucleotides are TGTGCCACCAGTGATTCGGGACAGCCGAATCAGCCCCAGCATTTT.

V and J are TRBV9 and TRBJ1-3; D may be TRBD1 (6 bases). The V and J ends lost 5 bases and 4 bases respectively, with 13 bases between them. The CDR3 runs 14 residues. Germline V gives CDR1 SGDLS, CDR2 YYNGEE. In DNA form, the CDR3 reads TGTGCCAGCAGTGGGACATCTGGGGGAAACACCATATATTTT. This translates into CASSGTSGGNTIYF.

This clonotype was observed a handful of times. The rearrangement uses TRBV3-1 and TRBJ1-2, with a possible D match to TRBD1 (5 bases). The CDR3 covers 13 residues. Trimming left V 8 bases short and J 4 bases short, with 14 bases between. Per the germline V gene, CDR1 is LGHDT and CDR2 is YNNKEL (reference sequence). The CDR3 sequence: CASFSGRLYGYTF. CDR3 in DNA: TGTGCCAGCTTCTCAGGGAGACTCTATGGCTACACCTTC. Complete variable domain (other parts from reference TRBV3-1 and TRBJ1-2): DTAVSQTPKYLVTQMGNDKSIKCEQNLGHDTMYWYKQDSKKFLKIMFSYNNKELIINETVPNRFSPKSPDKAHLNLHINSLELGDSAVYFCASFSGRLYGYTFGSGTRLTVV.

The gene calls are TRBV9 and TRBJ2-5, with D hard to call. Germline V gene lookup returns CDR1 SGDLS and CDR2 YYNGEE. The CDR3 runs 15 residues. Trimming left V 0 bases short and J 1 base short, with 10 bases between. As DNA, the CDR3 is TGTGCCAGCAGCGTAGATATTGTACCCCAAGAGACCCAGTACTTC. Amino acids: CASSVDIVPQETQYF.

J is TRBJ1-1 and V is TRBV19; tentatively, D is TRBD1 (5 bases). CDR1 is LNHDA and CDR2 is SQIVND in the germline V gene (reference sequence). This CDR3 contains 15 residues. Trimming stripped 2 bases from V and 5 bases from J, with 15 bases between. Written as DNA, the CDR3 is TGTGCCAGTAGTATACAACACAGGTTCAGGACTGAAGCTTTCTTT. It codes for CASSIQHRFRTEAFF.

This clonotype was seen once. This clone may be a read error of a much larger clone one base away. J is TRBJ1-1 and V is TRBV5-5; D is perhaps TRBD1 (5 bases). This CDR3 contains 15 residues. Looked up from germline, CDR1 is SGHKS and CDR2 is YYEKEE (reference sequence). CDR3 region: CASRMGGGRNAEAFF. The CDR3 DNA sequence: TGTGCCAGCCGAATGGGGGGGGGTCGGAACGCTGAAGCTTTCTTT.